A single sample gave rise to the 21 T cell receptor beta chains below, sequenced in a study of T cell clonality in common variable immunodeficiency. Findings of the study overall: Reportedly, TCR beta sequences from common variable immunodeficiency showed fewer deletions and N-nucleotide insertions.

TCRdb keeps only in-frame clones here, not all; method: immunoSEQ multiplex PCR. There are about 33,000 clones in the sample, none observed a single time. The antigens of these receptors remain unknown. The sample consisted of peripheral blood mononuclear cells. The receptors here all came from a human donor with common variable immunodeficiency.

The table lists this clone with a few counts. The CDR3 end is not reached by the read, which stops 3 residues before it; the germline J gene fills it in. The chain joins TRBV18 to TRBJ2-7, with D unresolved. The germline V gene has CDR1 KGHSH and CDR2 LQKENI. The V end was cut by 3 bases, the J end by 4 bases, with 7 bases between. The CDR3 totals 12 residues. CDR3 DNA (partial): TGTGCCAGCTCACCCCCTAAGTACGAG. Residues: CASSPPKYE. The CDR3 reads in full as CASSPPKYEQYF.

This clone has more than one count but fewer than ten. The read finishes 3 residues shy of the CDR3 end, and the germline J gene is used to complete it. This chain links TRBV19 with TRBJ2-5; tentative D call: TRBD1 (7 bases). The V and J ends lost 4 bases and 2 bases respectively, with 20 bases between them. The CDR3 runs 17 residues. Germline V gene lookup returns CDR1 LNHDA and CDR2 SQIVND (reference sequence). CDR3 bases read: TGTGCCAGTAGTAGGGACTCCGGGACAGCAGTTCAAGAGACC. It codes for CASSRDSGTAVQET. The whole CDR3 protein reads CASSRDSGTAVQETQYF.

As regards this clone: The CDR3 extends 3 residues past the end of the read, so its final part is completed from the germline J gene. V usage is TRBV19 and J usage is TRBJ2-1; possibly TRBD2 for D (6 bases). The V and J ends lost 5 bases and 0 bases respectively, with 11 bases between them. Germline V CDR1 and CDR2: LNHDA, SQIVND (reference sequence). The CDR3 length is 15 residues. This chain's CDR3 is CASSPLASSYNEQFF. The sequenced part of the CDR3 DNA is TGTGCCAGTAGTCCACTAGCAAGCTCCTACAATGAG.

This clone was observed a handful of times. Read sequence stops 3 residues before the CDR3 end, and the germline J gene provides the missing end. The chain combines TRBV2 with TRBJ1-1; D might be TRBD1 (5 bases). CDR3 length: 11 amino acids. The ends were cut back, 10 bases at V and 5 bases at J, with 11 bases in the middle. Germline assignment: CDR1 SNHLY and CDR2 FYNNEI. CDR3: CANPRGTEAFF. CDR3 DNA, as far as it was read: TGTGCCAACCCTCGGGGGACTGAA.

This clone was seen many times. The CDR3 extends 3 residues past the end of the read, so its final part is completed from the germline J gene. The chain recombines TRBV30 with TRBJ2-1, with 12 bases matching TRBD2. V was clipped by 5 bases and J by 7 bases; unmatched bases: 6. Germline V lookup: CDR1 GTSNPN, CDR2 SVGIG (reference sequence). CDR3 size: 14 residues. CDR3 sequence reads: CAWCLAGGVNEQFF. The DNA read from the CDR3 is TGTGCCTGGTGCCTAGCGGGGGGGGTAAATGAG.

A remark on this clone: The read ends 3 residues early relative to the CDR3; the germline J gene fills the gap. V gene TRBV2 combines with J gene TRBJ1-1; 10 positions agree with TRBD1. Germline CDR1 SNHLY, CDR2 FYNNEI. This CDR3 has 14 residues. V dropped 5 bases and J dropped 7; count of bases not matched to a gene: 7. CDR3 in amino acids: CASSRQGAGGEAFF. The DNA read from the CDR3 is TGTGCCAGCAGTCGACAGGGGGCGGGTGGTGAA.

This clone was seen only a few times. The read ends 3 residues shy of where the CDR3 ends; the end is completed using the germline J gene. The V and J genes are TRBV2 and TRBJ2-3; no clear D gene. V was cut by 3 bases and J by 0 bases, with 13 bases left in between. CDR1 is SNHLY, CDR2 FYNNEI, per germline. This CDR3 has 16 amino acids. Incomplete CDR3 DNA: TGTGCCAGCAGTGAGGGCCGAATTTCTAGCACAGATACG. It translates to CASSEGRISSTDT. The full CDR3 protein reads CASSEGRISSTDTQYF.

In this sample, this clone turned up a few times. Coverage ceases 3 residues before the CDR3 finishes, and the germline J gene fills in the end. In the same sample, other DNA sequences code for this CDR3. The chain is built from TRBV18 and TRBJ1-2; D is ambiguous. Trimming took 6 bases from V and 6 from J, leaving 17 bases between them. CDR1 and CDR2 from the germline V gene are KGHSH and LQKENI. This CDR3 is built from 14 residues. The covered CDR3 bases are TGTGCCAGCTCTCAAAAAGCGGGGTCGGATGGC. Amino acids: CASSQKAGSDG. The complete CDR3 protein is CASSQKAGSDGYTF.

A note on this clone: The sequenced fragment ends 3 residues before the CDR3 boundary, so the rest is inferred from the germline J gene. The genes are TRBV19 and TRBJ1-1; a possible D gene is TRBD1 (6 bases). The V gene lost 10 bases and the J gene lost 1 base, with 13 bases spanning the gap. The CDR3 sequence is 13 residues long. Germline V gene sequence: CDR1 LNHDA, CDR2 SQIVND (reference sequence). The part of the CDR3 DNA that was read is TGTGCCACGGGGGGCGCGAGGAACACTGAA. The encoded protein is CATGGARNTE. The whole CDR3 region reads CATGGARNTEAFF.

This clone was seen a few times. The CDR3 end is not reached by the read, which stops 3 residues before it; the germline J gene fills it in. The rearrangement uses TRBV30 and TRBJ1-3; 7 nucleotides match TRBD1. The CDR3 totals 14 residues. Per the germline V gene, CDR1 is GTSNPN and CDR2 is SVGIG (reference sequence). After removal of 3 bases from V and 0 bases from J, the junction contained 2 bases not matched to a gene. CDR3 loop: CAWRQGTSGNTIYF. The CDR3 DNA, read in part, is TGTGCCTGGAGACAGGGGACCTCTGGAAACACC.

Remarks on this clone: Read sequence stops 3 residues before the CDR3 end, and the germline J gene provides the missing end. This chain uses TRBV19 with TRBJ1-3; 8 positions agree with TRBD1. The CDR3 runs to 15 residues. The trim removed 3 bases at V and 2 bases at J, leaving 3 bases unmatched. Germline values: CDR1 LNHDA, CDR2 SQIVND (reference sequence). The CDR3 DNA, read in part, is TGTGCCAGTAGTATTGGGACAGGCCCTGGAAACACC. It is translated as CASSIGTGPGNT. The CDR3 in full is CASSIGTGPGNTIYF. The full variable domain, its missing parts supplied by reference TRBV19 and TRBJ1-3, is DGGITQSPKYLFRKEGQNVTLSCEQNLNHDAMYWYRQDPGQGLRLIYYSQIVNDFQKGDIAEGYSVSREKKESFPLTVTSAQKNPTAFYLCASSIGTGPGNTIYFGEGSWLTVV.

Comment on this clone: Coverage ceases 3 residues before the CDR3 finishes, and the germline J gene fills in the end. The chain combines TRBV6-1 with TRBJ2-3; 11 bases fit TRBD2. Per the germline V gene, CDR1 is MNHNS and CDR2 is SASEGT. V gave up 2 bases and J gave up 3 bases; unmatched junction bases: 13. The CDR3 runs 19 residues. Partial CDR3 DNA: TGTGCCAGCAGTGAAAGAGTTTTAGCGGGGGGGATTGGGACAGATACG. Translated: CASSERVLAGGIGTDT. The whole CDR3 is CASSERVLAGGIGTDTQYF.

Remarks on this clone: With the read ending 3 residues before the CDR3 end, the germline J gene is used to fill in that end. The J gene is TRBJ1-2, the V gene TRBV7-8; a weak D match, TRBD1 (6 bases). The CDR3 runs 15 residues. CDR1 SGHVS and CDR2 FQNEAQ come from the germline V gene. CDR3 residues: CASSLTTDRLGGYTF. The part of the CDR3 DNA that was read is TGTGCCAGCAGCTTAACCACCGACAGGTTAGGGGGC. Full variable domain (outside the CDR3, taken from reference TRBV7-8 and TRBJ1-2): GAGVSQSPRYKVAKRGQDVALRCDPISGHVSLFWYQQALGQGPEFLTYFQNEAQLDKSGLPSDRFFAERPEGSVSTLKIQRTQQEDSAVYLCASSLTTDRLGGYTFGSGTRLTVV.

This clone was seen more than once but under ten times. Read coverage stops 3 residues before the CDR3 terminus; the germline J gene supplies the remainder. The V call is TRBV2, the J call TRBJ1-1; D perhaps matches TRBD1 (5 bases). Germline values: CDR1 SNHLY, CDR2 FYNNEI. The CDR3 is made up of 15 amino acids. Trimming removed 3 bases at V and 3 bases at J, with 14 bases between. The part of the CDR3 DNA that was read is TGTGCCAGCAGTGAGGCCAGGGTTTACGACACTGAA. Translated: CASSEARVYDTE. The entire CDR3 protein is CASSEARVYDTEAFF.

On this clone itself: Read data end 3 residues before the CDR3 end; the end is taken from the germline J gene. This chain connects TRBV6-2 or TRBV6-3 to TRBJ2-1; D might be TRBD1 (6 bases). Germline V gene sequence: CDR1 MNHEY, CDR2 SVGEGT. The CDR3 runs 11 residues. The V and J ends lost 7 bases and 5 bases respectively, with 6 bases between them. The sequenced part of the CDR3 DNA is TGTGCCAGCAACAGGGACAATGAG. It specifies CASNRDNE. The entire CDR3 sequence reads CASNRDNEQFF.

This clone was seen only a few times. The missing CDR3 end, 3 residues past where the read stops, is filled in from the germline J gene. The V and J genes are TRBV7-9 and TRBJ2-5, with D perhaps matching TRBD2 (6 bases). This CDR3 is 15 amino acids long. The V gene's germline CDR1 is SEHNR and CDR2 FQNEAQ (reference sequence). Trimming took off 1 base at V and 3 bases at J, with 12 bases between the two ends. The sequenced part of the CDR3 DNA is TGTGCCAGCAGCTTAGGCGGGGAGTGGGAAGAGACC. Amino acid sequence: CASSLGGEWEET. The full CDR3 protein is CASSLGGEWEETQYF.

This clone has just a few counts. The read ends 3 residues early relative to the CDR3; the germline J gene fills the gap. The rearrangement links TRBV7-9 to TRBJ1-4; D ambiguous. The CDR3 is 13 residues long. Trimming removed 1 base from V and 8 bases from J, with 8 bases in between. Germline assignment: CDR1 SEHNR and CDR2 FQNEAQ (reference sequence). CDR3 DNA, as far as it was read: TGTGCCAGCAGCTTAGTACGGGTAGAAAAA. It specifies CASSLVRVEK. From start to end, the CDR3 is CASSLVRVEKLFF.

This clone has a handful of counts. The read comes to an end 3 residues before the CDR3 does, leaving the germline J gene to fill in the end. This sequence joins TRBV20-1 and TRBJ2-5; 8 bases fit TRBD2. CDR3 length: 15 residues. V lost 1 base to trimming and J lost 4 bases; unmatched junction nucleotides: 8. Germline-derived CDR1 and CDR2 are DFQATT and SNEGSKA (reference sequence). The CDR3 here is CSARGLAGRVETQYF. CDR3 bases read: TGCAGTGCTAGAGGACTAGCCGGGAGGGTAGAGACC.

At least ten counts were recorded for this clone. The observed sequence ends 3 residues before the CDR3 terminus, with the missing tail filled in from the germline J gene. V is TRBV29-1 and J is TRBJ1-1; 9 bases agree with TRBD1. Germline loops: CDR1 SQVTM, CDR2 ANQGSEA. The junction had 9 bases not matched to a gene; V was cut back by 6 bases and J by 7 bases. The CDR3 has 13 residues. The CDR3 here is CSVLGTGLGEAFF. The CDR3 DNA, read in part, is TGCAGCGTCCTCGGGACAGGGCTGGGTGAA.

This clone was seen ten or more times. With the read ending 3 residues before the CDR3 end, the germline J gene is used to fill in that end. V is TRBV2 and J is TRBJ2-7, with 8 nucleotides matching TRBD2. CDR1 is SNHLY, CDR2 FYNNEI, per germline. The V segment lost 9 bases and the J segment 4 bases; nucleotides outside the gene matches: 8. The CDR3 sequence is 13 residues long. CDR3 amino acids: CASAGTSGYEQYF. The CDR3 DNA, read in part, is TGTGCCAGTGCCGGGACTAGTGGGTACGAG.

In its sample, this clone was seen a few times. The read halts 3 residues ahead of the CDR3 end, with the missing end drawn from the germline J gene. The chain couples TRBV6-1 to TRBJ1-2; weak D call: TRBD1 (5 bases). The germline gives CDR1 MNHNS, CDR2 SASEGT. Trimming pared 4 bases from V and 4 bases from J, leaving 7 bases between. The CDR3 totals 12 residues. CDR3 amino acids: CASSGGAYGYTF. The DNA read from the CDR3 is TGTGCCAGCAGTGGTGGGGCCTATGGC.